The 25 T cell receptor beta chains in this list originate from one sample, sequenced in a study of cytomegalovirus exposure and HLA in healthy donors. It was with 60 Vbeta and 13 Jbeta primers that the PCR ran. Data came from immunoSEQ multiplex PCR; TCRdb stores just in-frame clones and leaves some out. The repertoire holds more than 95,000 clones, with around 84% as singletons. Specimen: PBMCs. All receptors come from a man younger than 30 in good health and CMV-seronegative.

The rearrangement joins TRBV6-5 to TRBJ2-7; 7 bases match TRBD2. The CDR3 totals 15 residues. The junction had 6 bases not matched to a gene; V was cut back by 0 bases and J by 4 bases. In germline, CDR1 is MNHEY, CDR2 SVGAGI. Here the CDR3 reads CASSYSGQGGYEQYF. CDR3 DNA: TGTGCCAGCAGTTACTCCGGGCAGGGAGGGTACGAGCAGTACTTC.

The chain employs TRBV4-1 and TRBJ2-1; 9 bases agree with TRBD2. The V segment lost 1 base and the J segment 7 bases; nucleotides outside the gene matches: 11. The CDR3 contains 17 residues. Germline CDR1 is MGHRA and CDR2 is YSYEKL. CDR3: CASSQGSALAGLNEQFF. The CDR3, as DNA: TGCGCCAGCAGCCAAGGGTCGGCACTAGCGGGTCTGAATGAGCAGTTCTTC.

V usage is TRBV19 and J usage is TRBJ1-3, with TRBD1 as a possible D gene (5 bases). The V gene lost 6 bases and the J gene lost 2 bases, with 11 bases spanning the gap. The CDR3 loop spans 14 amino acids. CDR1 is LNHDA and CDR2 is SQIVND in the germline V gene (reference sequence). CDR3 sequence (DNA): TGTGCCAGTAGCCCCAGGGCCACTGGAAACACCATATATTTT. Translating it yields CASSPRATGNTIYF.

This clone was counted once. This chain links TRBV20-1 with TRBJ1-1; D unclear. This CDR3 is built from 11 residues. Germline V gene sequence: CDR1 DFQATT, CDR2 SNEGSKA (reference sequence). Between the trimmed V and J ends, which lost 2 bases and 2 bases, there was a span of 3 bases. The CDR3 region is CSARINTEAFF. As DNA, the CDR3 is TGCAGTGCTAGAATAAACACTGAAGCTTTCTTT.

This clone was recorded a few times. The V and J genes are TRBV19 and TRBJ1-1; D perhaps matches TRBD1 (6 bases). The CDR3 length is 14 residues. Trimming pared 8 bases from V and 1 base from J, leaving 14 bases between. The V gene's germline CDR1 is LNHDA and CDR2 SQIVND (reference sequence). As DNA, the CDR3 is TGTGCCAGTTCCGCTCAGGACAGGAACACTGAAGCTTTCTTT. This gives the protein CASSAQDRNTEAFF. Based on the CDR3 plus reference TRBV19 and TRBJ1-1, the full variable domain is DGGITQSPKYLFRKEGQNVTLSCEQNLNHDAMYWYRQDPGQGLRLIYYSQIVNDFQKGDIAEGYSVSREKKESFPLTVTSAQKNPTAFYLCASSAQDRNTEAFFGQGTRLTVV.

As regards this clone: Its ends do not fully match the called genes, so a read error is possible. The gene calls are TRBV7-9 and TRBJ2-7; 7 bases line up with TRBD2. CDR3 length: 14 amino acids. Germline V CDR1 and CDR2: SEHNR, FQNEAQ (reference sequence). The CDR3 is CASSLDPPQGGLGF. In DNA form, the CDR3 reads TGTGCCAGCAGCTTGGACCCTCCTCAGGGAGGGTTGGGCTTC.

This clone was seen a few times. The chain uses TRBV6-6 and TRBJ2-1; 8 bases align to TRBD1. Losses at the gene ends were 4 bases for V and 9 bases for J; bases not matched to a gene: 5. The germline CDR1 and CDR2 sequences are MNHNY and SVGAGI (reference sequence). This CDR3 spans 13 amino acids. CDR3 nucleotide sequence: TGTGCCAGCAGTTTACCCGGACAGGGTGAGCAGTTCTTC. Encoded protein: CASSLPGQGEQFF.

The sample holds a few counts of this clone. One end of the junction varies from germline; a read error may be responsible. The chain uses TRBV7-9 and TRBJ2-7; 7 bases align to TRBD1. The CDR3 has 13 residues. Looked up from germline, CDR1 is SEHNR and CDR2 is FQNEAQ (reference sequence). The DNA for the CDR3 is TGTGCCAGCAGCTTAGCCGGGACAGCCGTGCAGCACTTC. This translates into CASSLAGTAVQHF.

This clone was recorded only once. The chain uses TRBV6-1 and TRBJ2-7; 11 nucleotides align to TRBD1. Trimming took 5 bases from V and 3 from J; bases not matched to a gene: 6. CDR1 and CDR2 from the germline V gene are MNHNS and SASEGT. This CDR3 is 15 amino acids long. CDR3 sequence reads: CASSSAGTGGYEQYF. In DNA form, the CDR3 reads TGTGCCAGCAGTTCCGCCGGGACAGGGGGCTACGAGCAGTACTTC.

The chain has TRBV7-6 and TRBJ2-7; tentative D call: TRBD2 (7 bases). This CDR3 is 15 amino acids long. Germline lookup yields CDR1 SGHVS and CDR2 FNYEAQ. V lost 5 bases and J lost 2, with 16 bases in between. CDR3 protein: CASSHSSGGAYEQYF. The CDR3 coding sequence is TGTGCCAGCAGCCACTCGTCGGGGGGCGCCTACGAGCAGTACTTC.

V usage is TRBV5-4 and J usage is TRBJ2-7; 9 nucleotides match TRBD1. Looked up from germline, CDR1 is SGHNT and CDR2 is YYREEE (reference sequence). This CDR3 region has 15 residues. J lost 3 bases, V lost 4 bases, and 8 bases had no gene match. The CDR3 DNA sequence: TGTGCCAGCAGCGCACCGGGACAGGGAATCTACGAGCAGTACTTC. It yields the protein CASSAPGQGIYEQYF.

The chain joins TRBV5-1 to TRBJ2-1; 9 bases line up with TRBD1. This CDR3 has 14 amino acids. V lost 7 bases to trimming and J lost 7 bases; unmatched junction nucleotides: 9. CDR1 is SGHRS, CDR2 YFSETQ, per germline. The CDR3 coding sequence is TGCGCCAGCCAAGTGACAGGGGGGTATAATGAGCAGTTCTTC. Translating it yields CASQVTGGYNEQFF.

V usage is TRBV19 and J usage is TRBJ1-1; the D gene is possibly TRBD1 (5 bases). The germline V gene encodes CDR1 LNHDA and CDR2 SQIVND (reference sequence). The CDR3 consists of 15 residues. Trimming left V 0 bases short and J 0 bases short, with 8 bases between. As DNA, the CDR3 is TGTGCCAGTAGTATAGAAGGGGTTATGAACACTGAAGCTTTCTTT. It codes for CASSIEGVMNTEAFF.

The V gene is TRBV10-3, the J gene TRBJ2-2; 14 bases are a match to TRBD2. The J segment lost 1 base and the V segment lost 3 bases, leaving 10 bases of the junction unmatched. The CDR3 runs to 20 residues. From germline, CDR1 is ENHRY and CDR2 SYGVKD. The chain's CDR3 is CAISDSGLAGALKNTGELFF. CDR3 sequence (DNA): TGTGCCATCAGTGACTCGGGACTAGCGGGGGCCTTGAAGAACACCGGGGAGCTGTTTTTT.

J is TRBJ1-1 and V is TRBV6-1, with 7 bases fitting TRBD1. In germline, CDR1 is MNHNS, CDR2 SASEGT. The V segment lost 4 bases and the J segment 10 bases; nucleotides outside the gene matches: 12. CDR3 length: 14 amino acids. This CDR3 is CASSGTGSRLGAFF. CDR3 bases: TGTGCCAGCAGTGGGACAGGTTCCCGACTTGGAGCTTTCTTT.

CDR3 residues: CAGRTGLNTEAFF. In DNA, the CDR3 is TGTGCTGGACGGACAGGCTTGAACACTGAAGCTTTCTTT. The rearrangement uses TRBV6-1 and TRBJ1-1; 7 bases map to TRBD1. This CDR3 region has 13 residues. The germline gives CDR1 MNHNS, CDR2 SASEGT.

Notes on this clone: Other nucleotide sequences in the sample specify the same CDR3. The chain uses TRBV9 and TRBJ2-7; TRBD1 matches 10 bases. This CDR3 has 16 amino acids. Germline V gives CDR1 SGDLS, CDR2 YYNGEE. With V trimmed by 2 bases and J by 3 bases, 8 bases remained unmatched. CDR3 in amino acids: CASSVGSGTGDYEQYF. CDR3 nucleotide sequence: TGTGCCAGCAGCGTTGGGTCCGGGACAGGGGACTACGAGCAGTACTTC. Filled out from reference TRBV9 and TRBJ2-7, the complete variable domain reads DSGVTQTPKHLITATGQRVTLRCSPRSGDLSVYWYQQSLDQGLQFLIQYYNGEERAKGNILERFSAQQFPDLHSELNLSSLELGDSALYFCASSVGSGTGDYEQYFGPGTRLTVT.

The V call is TRBV5-4, the J call TRBJ2-1; 16 bases line up with TRBD2. This CDR3 is built from 17 residues. Trimming took 0 bases from V and 4 from J; bases not matched to a gene: 1. Germline loops: CDR1 SGHNT, CDR2 YYREEE (reference sequence). Here the CDR3 reads CASSLAGLAGGYNEQFF. CDR3 DNA: TGTGCCAGCAGCTTGGCGGGACTAGCGGGAGGGTACAATGAGCAGTTCTTC.

The rearrangement joins TRBV6-1 to TRBJ1-2, with a possible D match to TRBD1 (5 bases). This CDR3 comprises 13 residues. V shed 2 bases and J shed 7 bases, with 11 bases lying between them. The V gene's germline CDR1 is MNHNS and CDR2 SASEGT. The CDR3 DNA is TGTGCCAGCAGTGAATTGGACATAGGTGGCTACACCTTC. The encoded protein is CASSELDIGGYTF.

The chain carries TRBV5-4 and TRBJ2-3; 7 bases align to TRBD2. Germline V gene data show CDR1 as SGHNT and CDR2 as YYREEE (reference sequence). Germline trimming cut 0 bases from V and 4 bases from J; bases unmatched to any gene: 2. CDR3 length: 14 amino acids. The CDR3 DNA sequence: TGTGCCAGCAGCTTGGGGCGGGGGTCAGATACGCAGTATTTT. Its translation is CASSLGRGSDTQYF.

This chain links TRBV5-6 with TRBJ1-4; no clear D. The V end was cut by 2 bases, the J end by 1 base, with 9 bases between. This CDR3 comprises 15 residues. Germline values: CDR1 SGHDT, CDR2 YYEEEE. The CDR3 sequence: CASSLLRLTNEKLFF. The CDR3 region has the DNA TGTGCCAGCAGCTTACTACGGCTAACTAATGAAAAACTGTTTTTT.

There are a few counts of this clone. The chain combines TRBV6-5 with TRBJ2-7; 9 bases line up with TRBD1. The CDR3 consists of 15 residues. V shed 6 bases, J shed 2 bases, and the junction held 8 bases outside the gene matches. Germline V gene sequence: CDR1 MNHEY, CDR2 SVGAGI. In nucleotides, the CDR3 is TGTGCCAGCAGCCCCCGGGACAGGGCGGCCTACGAGCAGTACTTC. Translation gives CASSPRDRAAYEQYF.

This chain joins TRBV27 and TRBJ2-3; the D is unclear. Per germline, CDR1 MNHEY and CDR2 SMNVEV (reference sequence). With 3 bases removed from V and 0 bases from J, the gap between germline ends came to 10 bases. The CDR3 covers 15 residues. CDR3: CASSFYQTSTDTQYF. In nucleotides, the CDR3 is TGTGCCAGCAGTTTCTATCAAACTAGCACAGATACGCAGTATTTT.

In this sample, this clone turned up a few times. This rearrangement joins TRBV19 to TRBJ1-1; tentatively, D is TRBD1 (6 bases). Germline loops: CDR1 LNHDA, CDR2 SQIVND (reference sequence). Trimming pared 2 bases from V and 0 bases from J, leaving 10 bases between. The CDR3 totals 15 residues. The CDR3 DNA follows: TGTGCCAGTAGTATACGCGACAGGCTGAACACTGAAGCTTTCTTT. Protein product: CASSIRDRLNTEAFF.

This clone was picked up a small number of times. This chain connects TRBV10-1 to TRBJ1-2; TRBD1 matches 7 bases. Trimming at V came to 4 bases and at J to 3 bases, leaving 2 bases not matched to a gene. The CDR3 spans 13 residues. Germline values: CDR1 WNHNN, CDR2 SYGVQD (reference sequence). The CDR3 coding sequence is TGCGCCAGCAGTGCCGGGACAGACTATGGCTACACCTTC. It is translated as CASSAGTDYGYTF.